This TCR beta chain derives from a study of T cell repertoires in cytomegalovirus infection. Across the whole study: Used in the study were CMV epitopes, some recently identified and HLA-C-restricted, others well-studied and HLA-B-restricted. Public TCR beta signature analysis indicated the presence of both CMV infection and matching HLA type. The study, taken as a whole, reports: HLA-C-restricted CMV clonotypes gave the most frequent clonotype in two of eight donors.

On this clonotype itself: Its matching antigen is unknown.

TCRdb called the reads again in MiXCR, with one record for every CDR3 protein. The profile covers about 310,000 distinct CDR3 sequences, with around 25% appearing a single time and about an eighth taken by the ten largest. The ends were cut back, 3 bases at V and 3 bases at J, with 9 bases in the middle. Germline V gene lookup returns CDR1 KGHSH and CDR2 LQKENI. The CDR3 runs to 13 residues. The chain joins TRBV18 to TRBJ2-7, with unresolved D. The material was cultured PBMCs, obtained from culture after CMV antigen stimulation. The TCR was taken from a human donor in good health (CMV status not recorded). Some clones in this sample may be carry-over from other donors' samples. CDR3 loop: CASSPSAYYEQYF. The CDR3 nucleotides are TGTGCCAGCTCACCTTCGGCGTACTACGAGCAGTACTTC.